The 9 T cell receptor beta chains below come from one sample, sequenced in a study of cytomegalovirus exposure and HLA in healthy donors. Assay used: immunoSEQ multiplex PCR; TCRdb lists only in-frame clones, some missing. The sample holds under 60,000 clones, over 75% seen once. Material for sequencing was PBMCs. These receptors originate from a woman aged 25 to 39 in good health and CMV-seronegative.

This chain joins TRBV9 and TRBJ1-3; D perhaps matches TRBD1 (6 bases). The V end lost 4 bases, the J end lost 4 bases, and 18 bases lay between the germline ends. The CDR3 extends over 16 amino acids. Germline V gene lookup returns CDR1 SGDLS and CDR2 YYNGEE. The CDR3 region is CASSPPGQGPGNTIYF. In DNA, the CDR3 is TGTGCCAGCAGCCCTCCAGGGCAGGGGCCCGGAAACACCATATATTTT. Full variable domain (missing parts from reference TRBV9 and TRBJ1-3): DSGVTQTPKHLITATGQRVTLRCSPRSGDLSVYWYQQSLDQGLQFLIQYYNGEERAKGNILERFSAQQFPDLHSELNLSSLELGDSALYFCASSPPGQGPGNTIYFGEGSWLTVV.

This rearrangement joins TRBV9 to TRBJ1-4, with 12 bases identical to TRBD1. The CDR3 has 15 residues. J lost 8 bases, V lost 4 bases, and 6 bases had no gene match. CDR1 and CDR2 (germline): SGDLS, YYNGEE. The CDR3 coding sequence is TGTGCCAGCAGCTTAACCGGGACAGGGGGCGAAAAACTGTTTTTT. Its translation: CASSLTGTGGEKLFF.

The rearrangement links TRBV18 to TRBJ2-1; D might be TRBD2 (5 bases). Germline CDR1 reads KGHSH; CDR2 reads LQKENI. The CDR3 extends over 15 amino acids. The V end lost 3 bases, the J end lost 2 bases, and 11 bases lay between the germline ends. CDR3 region: CASSPSGLTYNEQFF. The CDR3 region has the DNA TGTGCCAGCTCACCCAGCGGCCTAACCTACAATGAGCAGTTCTTC.

The genes are TRBV6-6 and TRBJ2-7; no definite D call. The CDR3 covers 13 residues. Germline loops: CDR1 MNHNY, CDR2 SVGAGI (reference sequence). V was trimmed by 2 bases and J by 0 bases, leaving 5 bases between them. The CDR3 coding sequence is TGTGCCAGCAGTTACATCAACTCCTACGAGCAGTACTTC. This codes for CASSYINSYEQYF.

The CDR3: CASSFSYPIAYEQYF. CDR3 DNA: TGTGCCAGCAGTTTTAGCTACCCTATCGCCTACGAGCAGTACTTC. The gene calls are TRBV27 and TRBJ2-7, with unresolved D. This CDR3 comprises 15 residues. Germline CDR1 reads MNHEY; CDR2 reads SMNVEV (reference sequence). Trimming pared 3 bases from V and 2 bases from J, leaving 14 bases between.

The chain carries TRBV30 and TRBJ1-2; D is unresolved. Germline V gene lookup returns CDR1 GTSNPN and CDR2 SVGIG (reference sequence). This CDR3 has 14 residues. Trimming removed 5 bases from V and 0 bases from J, with 13 bases in between. CDR3 residues: CAWRGKASNYGYTF. CDR3 nucleotide sequence: TGTGCCTGGCGGGGTAAGGCGTCTAACTATGGCTACACCTTC.

This sequence joins TRBV15 and TRBJ1-1; 11 bases match TRBD1. Trimming at V came to 4 bases and at J to 10 bases, leaving 8 bases not matched to a gene. The germline gives CDR1 LNHNV, CDR2 YYDKDF (reference sequence). CDR3 length equals 14 residues. Here the CDR3 DNA reads TGTGCCACCAGCAAAGGACAGGGGGCTGGTGGAGCTTTCTTT. Translating it yields CATSKGQGAGGAFF.

In its sample, this clone was seen once. V usage is TRBV28 and J usage is TRBJ1-1, with D hard to call. CDR3 size: 16 residues. The V end lost 2 bases, the J end lost 1 base, and 14 bases lay between the germline ends. The germline CDR1 and CDR2 sequences are MDHEN and SYDVKM. The CDR3 reads CASSLARVSANTEAFF. CDR3 DNA sequence: TGTGCCAGCAGTTTAGCCCGGGTTTCGGCGAACACTGAAGCTTTCTTT. Complete variable domain (other parts from reference TRBV28 and TRBJ1-1): DVKVTQSSRYLVKRTGEKVFLECVQDMDHENMFWYRQDPGLGLRLIYFSYDVKMKEKGDIPEGYSVSREKKERFSLILESASTNQTSMYLCASSLARVSANTEAFFGQGTRLTVV.

This clone is medium-sized. The gene calls are TRBV28 and TRBJ1-1; the match to TRBD1 covers 12 bases. This CDR3 contains 15 residues. The germline V gene has CDR1 MDHEN and CDR2 SYDVKM. Trimming cost V 11 bases and J 8 bases; bases outside gene matches: 15. In nucleotides, the CDR3 is TGTGCCGTCGTTCGACCGGGACAGGGGGCGCGGGAAGCTTTCTTT. Its translation: CAVVRPGQGAREAFF.